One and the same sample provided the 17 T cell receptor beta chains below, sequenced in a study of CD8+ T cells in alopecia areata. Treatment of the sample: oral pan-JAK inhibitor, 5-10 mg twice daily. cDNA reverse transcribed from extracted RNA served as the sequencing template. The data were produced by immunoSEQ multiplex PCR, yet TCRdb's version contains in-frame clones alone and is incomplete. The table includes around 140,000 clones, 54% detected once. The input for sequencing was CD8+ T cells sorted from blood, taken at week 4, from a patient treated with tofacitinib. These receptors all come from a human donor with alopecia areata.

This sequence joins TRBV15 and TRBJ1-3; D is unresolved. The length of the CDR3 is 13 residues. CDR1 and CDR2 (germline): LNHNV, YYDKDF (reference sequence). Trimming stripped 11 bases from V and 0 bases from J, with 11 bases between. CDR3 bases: TGTGCCGCCTCAGATATCTCTGGAAACACCATATATTTT. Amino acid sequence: CAASDISGNTIYF. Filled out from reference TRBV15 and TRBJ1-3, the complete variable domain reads DAMVIQNPRYQVTQFGKPVTLSCSQTLNHNVMYWYQQKSSQAPKLLFHYYDKDFNNEADTPDNFQSRRPNTSFCFLDIRSPGLGDTAMYLCAASDISGNTIYFGEGSWLTVV.

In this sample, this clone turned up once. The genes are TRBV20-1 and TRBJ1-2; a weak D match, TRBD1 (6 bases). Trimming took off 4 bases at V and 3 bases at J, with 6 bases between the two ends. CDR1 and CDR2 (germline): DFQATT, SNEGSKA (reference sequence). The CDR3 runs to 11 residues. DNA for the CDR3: TGCAGTGCTACAGGGGACTATGGCTACACCTTC. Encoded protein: CSATGDYGYTF.

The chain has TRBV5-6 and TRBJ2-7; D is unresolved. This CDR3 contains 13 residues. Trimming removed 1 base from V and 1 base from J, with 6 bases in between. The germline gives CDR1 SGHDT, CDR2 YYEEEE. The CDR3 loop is CASSLKESYEQYF. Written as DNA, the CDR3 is TGTGCCAGCAGCTTGAAGGAGTCCTACGAGCAGTACTTC.

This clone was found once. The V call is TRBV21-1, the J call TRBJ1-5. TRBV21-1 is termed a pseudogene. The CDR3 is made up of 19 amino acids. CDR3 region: CASSKNPGPTLYSNQPQHF. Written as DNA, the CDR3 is TGTGCCAGCAGCAAAAATCCGGGACCGACACTTTATAGCAATCAGCCCCAGCATTTT.

Here the CDR3 DNA reads TGCGCCAGCAGACTGAGGAAGACAGTGAATGCTGCAACTAATGAAAAACTGTTTTTT. Translating it yields CASRLRKTVNAATNEKLFF. The gene calls are TRBV5-1 and TRBJ1-4; maybe TRBD1 (5 bases). This CDR3 region has 19 residues. Between the trimmed V and J ends, which lost 5 bases and 0 bases, there was a span of 23 bases. CDR1 SGHRS and CDR2 YFSETQ come from the germline V gene.

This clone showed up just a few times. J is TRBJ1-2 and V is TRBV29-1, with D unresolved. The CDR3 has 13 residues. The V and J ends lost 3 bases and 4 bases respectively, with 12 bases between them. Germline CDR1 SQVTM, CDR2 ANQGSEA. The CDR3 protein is CSVEPSRIYGYTF. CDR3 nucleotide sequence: TGCAGCGTTGAGCCTTCGAGAATCTATGGCTACACCTTC.

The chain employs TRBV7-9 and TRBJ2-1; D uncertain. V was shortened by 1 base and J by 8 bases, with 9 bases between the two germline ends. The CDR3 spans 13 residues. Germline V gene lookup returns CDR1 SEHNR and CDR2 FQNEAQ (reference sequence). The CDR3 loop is CASSLGGGYEQFF. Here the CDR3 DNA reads TGTGCCAGCAGCTTAGGAGGCGGATATGAGCAGTTCTTC.

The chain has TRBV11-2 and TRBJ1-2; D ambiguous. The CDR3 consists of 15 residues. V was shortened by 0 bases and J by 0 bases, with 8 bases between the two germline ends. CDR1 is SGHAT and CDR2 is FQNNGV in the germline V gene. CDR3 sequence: CASSLDYGTNYGYTF. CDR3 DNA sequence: TGTGCCAGCAGCTTAGATTACGGAACTAACTATGGCTACACCTTC.

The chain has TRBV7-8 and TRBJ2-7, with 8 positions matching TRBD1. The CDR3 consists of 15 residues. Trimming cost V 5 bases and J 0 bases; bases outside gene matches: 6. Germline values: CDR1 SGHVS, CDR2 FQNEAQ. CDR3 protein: CASSLRQGSSYEQYF. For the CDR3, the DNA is TGTGCCAGCAGCCTAAGACAGGGGAGCTCCTACGAGCAGTACTTC.

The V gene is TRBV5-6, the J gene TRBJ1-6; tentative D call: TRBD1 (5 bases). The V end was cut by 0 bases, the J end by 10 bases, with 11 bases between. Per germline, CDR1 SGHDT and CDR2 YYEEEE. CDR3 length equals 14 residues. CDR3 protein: CASSLEGELSPLHF. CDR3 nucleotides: TGTGCCAGCAGCTTGGAAGGGGAATTGTCACCCCTCCACTTT. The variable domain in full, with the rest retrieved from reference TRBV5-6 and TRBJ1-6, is DAGVTQSPTHLIKTRGQQVTLRCSPKSGHDTVSWYQQALGQGPQFIFQYYEEEERQRGNFPDRFSGHQFPNYSSELNVNALLLGDSALYLCASSLEGELSPLHFGNGTRLTVT.

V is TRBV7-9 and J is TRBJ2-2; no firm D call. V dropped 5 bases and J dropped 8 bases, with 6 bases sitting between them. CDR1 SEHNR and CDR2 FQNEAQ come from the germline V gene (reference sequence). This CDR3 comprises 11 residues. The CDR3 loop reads CASSPIGELFF. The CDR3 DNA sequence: TGTGCCAGCAGCCCGATTGGGGAGCTGTTTTTT.

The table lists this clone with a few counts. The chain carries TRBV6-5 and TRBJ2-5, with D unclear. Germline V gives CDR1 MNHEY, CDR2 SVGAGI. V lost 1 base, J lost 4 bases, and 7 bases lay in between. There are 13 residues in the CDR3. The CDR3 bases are TGTGCCAGCAGTTACTTGTCGGGAGAGACCCAGTACTTC. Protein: CASSYLSGETQYF.

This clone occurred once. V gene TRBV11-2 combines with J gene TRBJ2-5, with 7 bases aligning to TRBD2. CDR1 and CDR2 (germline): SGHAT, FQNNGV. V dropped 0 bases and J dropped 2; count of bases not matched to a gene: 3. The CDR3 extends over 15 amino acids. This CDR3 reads CASSLEYGGQETQYF. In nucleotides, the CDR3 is TGTGCCAGCAGCTTAGAATACGGGGGGCAAGAGACCCAGTACTTC.

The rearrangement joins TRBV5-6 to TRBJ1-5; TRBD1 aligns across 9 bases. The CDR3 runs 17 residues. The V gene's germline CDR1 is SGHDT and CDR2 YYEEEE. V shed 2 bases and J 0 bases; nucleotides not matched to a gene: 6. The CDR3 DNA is TGTGCCAGCAGCTTATCGACAGGGGGATATAGCAATCAGCCCCAGCATTTT. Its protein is CASSLSTGGYSNQPQHF.

The CDR3 DNA is TGTGCCAGCAGCCCCCGGGACAGGCCGGAAAATGAGCAGTTCTTC. Its translation is CASSPRDRPENEQFF. The chain joins TRBV14 to TRBJ2-1; 8 bases match TRBD1. Germline V lookup: CDR1 SGHDN, CDR2 FVKESK. The CDR3 length is 15 residues. Unmatched junction bases numbered 9, after V lost 4 bases and J lost 7 bases.

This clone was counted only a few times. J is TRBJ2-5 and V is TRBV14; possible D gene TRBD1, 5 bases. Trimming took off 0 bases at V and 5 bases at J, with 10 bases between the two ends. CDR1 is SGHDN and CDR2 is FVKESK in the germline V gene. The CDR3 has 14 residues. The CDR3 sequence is CASSQDGARETQYF. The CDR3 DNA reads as TGTGCCAGCAGCCAAGATGGGGCACGGGAGACCCAGTACTTC.

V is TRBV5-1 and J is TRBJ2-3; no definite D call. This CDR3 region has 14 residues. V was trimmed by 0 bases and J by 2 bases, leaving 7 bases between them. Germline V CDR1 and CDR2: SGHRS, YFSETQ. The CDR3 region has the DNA TGCGCCAGCAGCTTGGAAGCGAACACAGATACGCAGTATTTT. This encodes CASSLEANTDTQYF.